The 27 T cell receptor beta chains given below trace back to one sample, sequenced in a study of CD4 T cells in relation to SARS-CoV-2 and coronaviruses. Assay used: immunoSEQ multiplex PCR; TCRdb lists only in-frame clones, some missing. Altogether roughly 25,000 clones are present, 77% being singletons, with the ten largest covering 15% to 20%. CD4+ T cells from unexposed donors were obtained before the COVID-19 pandemic (2011-2018). After ten to eleven days of culture, CD4+ T cells were isolated. For these TCRs, the target antigens are not known. Sequencing used CD4+ T cells from PBMCs, cultured in vitro. Every receptor here comes from a human donor in good health.

This clone is labeled medium-sized. The V gene is TRBV7-2, the J gene TRBJ2-1; 7 bases line up with TRBD1. CDR3 length: 14 residues. Germline CDR1 and CDR2: SGHTA and FQGNSA. The V segment lost 2 bases and the J segment 8 bases; nucleotides outside the gene matches: 6. In DNA, the CDR3 is TGTGCCAGCAGCTTAAGGGGGCTGGACGATGAGCAGTTCTTC. This codes for CASSLRGLDDEQFF. Based on the CDR3 plus reference TRBV7-2 and TRBJ2-1, the full variable domain is GAGVSQSPSNKVTEKGKDVELRCDPISGHTALYWYRQSLGQGLEFLIYFQGNSAPDKSGLPSDRFSAERTGGSVSTLTIQRTQQEDSAVYLCASSLRGLDDEQFFGPGTRLTVL.

This clone was counted a few times. The chain has TRBV7-9 and TRBJ2-7; D perhaps matches TRBD1 (5 bases). This CDR3 contains 15 residues. Germline CDR1 SEHNR, CDR2 FQNEAQ (reference sequence). Trimming shortened V by 5 bases and J by 4 bases, and 18 bases separated the two germline ends. CDR3 in DNA: TGTGCCAGCAGCCCAGACTTACCGAAGGGGTACGAGCAGTACTTC. Residues: CASSPDLPKGYEQYF.

The CDR3 DNA reads TGTGCCAGCAGCCTTGGGGCGCTGGACACTGAAGCTTTCTTT. Translation: CASSLGALDTEAFF. The rearrangement joins TRBV11-2 to TRBJ1-1, with D perhaps matching TRBD1 (5 bases). This CDR3 spans 14 amino acids. Germline V gene sequence: CDR1 SGHAT, CDR2 FQNNGV. V gave up 5 bases and J gave up 3 bases, with 13 bases separating them.

The chain employs TRBV21-1 and TRBJ1-4; TRBD1 is the table's D call, not checked against the DNA. TRBV21-1 is a recognized pseudogene. The CDR3 length is 14 residues. CDR3 sequence: CASKPGQGTRKLFF. CDR3 bases: TGTGCCTCCAAACCGGGACAGGGAACCCGAAAACTGTTTTTT.

The chain employs TRBV7-9 and TRBJ2-1; 10 bases fit TRBD2. With V trimmed by 0 bases and J by 15 bases, 11 bases remained unmatched. The CDR3 runs 15 residues. Germline CDR1 SEHNR, CDR2 FQNEAQ (reference sequence). Here the CDR3 DNA reads TGTGCCAGCAGCTTAGCGACGTCTAGCGGGGGAGGTGGGTTCTTC. This translates into CASSLATSSGGGGFF.

The J gene is TRBJ2-2, the V gene TRBV7-2; D unresolved. The germline CDR1 and CDR2 sequences are SGHTA and FQGNSA. The CDR3 runs 15 residues. Trimming took off 5 bases at V and 4 bases at J, with 14 bases between the two ends. CDR3 sequence reads: CASSQDMASTGELFF. The CDR3 DNA is TGTGCCAGCAGCCAAGACATGGCGAGCACCGGGGAGCTGTTTTTT.

The rearrangement joins TRBV4-1 to TRBJ1-3; D gene unclear. The germline V gene has CDR1 MGHRA and CDR2 YSYEKL. This CDR3 has 17 residues. Trimming took 3 bases from V and 0 from J, leaving 15 bases between them. The CDR3 loop reads CASSQITGGSSGNTIYF. In DNA form, the CDR3 reads TGCGCCAGCAGCCAGATAACCGGCGGCAGCTCTGGAAACACCATATATTTT.

In this sample, this clone turned up once. The rearrangement links TRBV11-3 to TRBJ1-6; maybe TRBD1 (5 bases). The CDR3 consists of 16 residues. CDR1 SGHNT and CDR2 YENEEA come from the germline V gene. V lost 3 bases and J lost 7, with 16 bases in between. CDR3 sequence (DNA): TGTGCCAGCAGCTTCCGCCGCGGGACGGGGAATTCACCCCTCCACTTT. Protein product: CASSFRRGTGNSPLHF.

The V call is TRBV7-8, the J call TRBJ2-1; D remains unclear. V was pared by 4 bases and J by 8 bases, with 21 bases between. Germline V CDR1 and CDR2: SGHVS, FQNEAQ. The CDR3 is 16 amino acids. The CDR3 region is CASSSSRVPDRDEQFF. CDR3 coding DNA: TGTGCCAGCAGCTCCTCCAGAGTGCCCGATAGGGATGAGCAGTTCTTC. Combining the CDR3 with reference TRBV7-8 and TRBJ2-1 gives the whole variable domain GAGVSQSPRYKVAKRGQDVALRCDPISGHVSLFWYQQALGQGPEFLTYFQNEAQLDKSGLPSDRFFAERPEGSVSTLKIQRTQQEDSAVYLCASSSSRVPDRDEQFFGPGTRLTVL.

The chain is built from TRBV30 and TRBJ1-2, with TRBD1 matching 8 bases. Germline loops: CDR1 GTSNPN, CDR2 SVGIG (reference sequence). There are 13 residues in the CDR3. Unmatched junction bases numbered 7, after V lost 5 bases and J lost 5 bases. Here the CDR3 DNA reads TGTGCCTGGGCAGGGGGCGCGGGGTATGGCTACACCTTC. Encoded protein: CAWAGGAGYGYTF. Looking up the rest from reference TRBV30 and TRBJ1-2 gives the full variable domain: SQTIHQWPATLVQPVGSPLSLECTVEGTSNPNLYWYRQAAGRGLQLLFYSVGIGQISSEVPQNLSASRPQDRQFILSSKKLLLSDSGFYLCAWAGGAGYGYTFGSGTRLTVV.

The V and J genes are TRBV4-1 and TRBJ1-2, with TRBD1 identical over 10 bases. This CDR3 has 19 residues. V lost 4 bases and J lost 0; bases outside the gene matches: 14. CDR1 is MGHRA and CDR2 is YSYEKL in the germline V gene. The CDR3: CASSPKTGGGNLANYGYTF. CDR3 coding DNA: TGCGCCAGCAGCCCAAAGACAGGGGGCGGTAATTTAGCTAACTATGGCTACACCTTC.

The V call is TRBV3-1 (or the pseudogene TRBV3-2), the J call TRBJ1-5; D is undetermined. Germline CDR1 is LGHDT and CDR2 is YNNKEL (reference sequence). The V gene lost 1 base and the J gene lost 9 bases, with 19 bases spanning the gap. This CDR3 is 16 amino acids long. Here the CDR3 reads CASSQAPDKARPPQHF. In DNA form, the CDR3 reads TGTGCCAGCAGCCAAGCTCCCGACAAGGCTCGGCCGCCCCAGCATTTT.

CDR3 protein: CASSLNRVGTEAFF. CDR3 coding DNA: TGCGCCAGCAGCTTGAACAGGGTTGGCACTGAAGCTTTCTTT. J is TRBJ1-1 and V is TRBV5-1; TRBD1 might be the D (6 bases). There are 14 residues in the CDR3. Trimming removed 1 base at V and 4 bases at J, with 11 bases between. Germline V gene data show CDR1 as SGHRS and CDR2 as YFSETQ.

The chain recombines TRBV18 with TRBJ2-1; TRBD1 aligns across 9 bases. V shed 0 bases and J 9 bases; nucleotides not matched to a gene: 15. The CDR3 is 18 amino acids. The germline V gene encodes CDR1 KGHSH and CDR2 LQKENI. This CDR3 is CASSPPNTNRGRNTEQFF. CDR3 bases: TGTGCCAGCTCACCACCAAACACAAACAGGGGGCGCAACACTGAGCAGTTCTTC.

The chain couples TRBV6-1 to TRBJ2-7, with a weak D call TRBD1 (6 bases). V was trimmed by 3 bases and J by 1 base, leaving 16 bases between them. Germline-derived CDR1 and CDR2 are MNHNS and SASEGT. This CDR3 has 16 residues. CDR3 DNA sequence: TGTGCCAGCAGTGATAGTAACAGGGTTTTATCCTACGAGCAGTACTTC. Encoded protein: CASSDSNRVLSYEQYF.

This chain connects TRBV7-2 to TRBJ2-1; 8 nucleotides agree with TRBD2. The length of the CDR3 is 16 residues. The trim removed 4 bases at V and 3 bases at J, leaving 8 bases unmatched. Germline V CDR1 and CDR2: SGHTA, FQGNSA. The CDR3 is CASSSPGGPIYNEQFF. CDR3 nucleotides: TGTGCCAGCAGCTCACCGGGGGGGCCGATCTACAATGAGCAGTTCTTC.

V gene TRBV3-1 (or the pseudogene TRBV3-2) combines with J gene TRBJ1-2, with TRBD1 as a possible D gene (5 bases). Germline CDR1 LGHDT, CDR2 YNNKEL (reference sequence). V lost 2 bases to trimming and J lost 4 bases, with 5 bases between them. The CDR3 is made up of 12 amino acids. For the CDR3, the DNA is TGTGCCAGCAGCCAACAGGGCTATGGCTACACCTTC. This sequence encodes CASSQQGYGYTF.

The chain uses TRBV19 and TRBJ2-3; possibly TRBD1 for D (6 bases). Deletions cut 3 bases from V and 3 bases from J, with 7 bases between. From germline, CDR1 is LNHDA and CDR2 SQIVND (reference sequence). The CDR3 runs 13 residues. The CDR3 region is CASSMQGTDTQYF. The CDR3 DNA follows: TGTGCCAGTAGTATGCAGGGGACAGATACGCAGTATTTT.

The V and J genes are TRBV7-2 and TRBJ2-3, with 12 bases that match TRBD2. CDR3 length: 16 amino acids. Losses at the gene ends were 3 bases for V and 2 bases for J; bases not matched to a gene: 3. The germline V gene encodes CDR1 SGHTA and CDR2 FQGNSA. The CDR3 DNA reads as TGTGCCAGCAGCTTTACTAGCGGGGGGCCCACAGATACGCAGTATTTT. It is translated as CASSFTSGGPTDTQYF.

This chain links TRBV2 with TRBJ1-2; unclear D gene. Germline values: CDR1 SNHLY, CDR2 FYNNEI. The V gene lost 1 base and the J gene lost 5 bases, with 8 bases spanning the gap. The CDR3 is 13 residues long. CDR3 amino acids: CASSEGQSYGYTF. CDR3 DNA: TGTGCCAGCAGTGAAGGGCAGTCATATGGCTACACCTTC.

This clone has a handful of counts. The chain carries TRBV29-1 and TRBJ2-5; no clear D. V lost 6 bases and J 4 bases, leaving 21 bases between the germline ends. This CDR3 spans 15 amino acids. From germline, CDR1 is SQVTM and CDR2 ANQGSEA. CDR3 in amino acids: CSVEESAQSRETQYF. For the CDR3, the DNA is TGCAGCGTAGAGGAATCAGCGCAGTCCAGAGAGACCCAGTACTTC.

The V gene is TRBV13, the J gene TRBJ2-5; 15 positions agree with TRBD2. CDR3 size: 20 residues. With V trimmed by 4 bases and J by 2 bases, 14 bases remained unmatched. CDR1 and CDR2 from the germline V gene are PRHDT and FYEKMQ (reference sequence). The CDR3 spells CASSSWTSGRAWGLQETQYF. The CDR3 nucleotides read TGTGCCAGCAGCTCATGGACTAGCGGGAGGGCATGGGGCCTTCAAGAGACCCAGTACTTC.

This rearrangement joins TRBV5-1 to TRBJ1-4, with D perhaps TRBD1 (5 bases). This CDR3 comprises 13 residues. Germline CDR1 and CDR2: SGHRS and YFSETQ. Trimming took 1 base from V and 7 from J, leaving 8 bases between them. CDR3: CASSLRQGEKLFF. CDR3 nucleotide sequence: TGCGCCAGCAGCTTGAGGCAGGGTGAAAAACTGTTTTTT.

The genes are TRBV7-2 and TRBJ2-3, with 9 bases matching TRBD2. V dropped 4 bases and J dropped 2; count of bases not matched to a gene: 7. The germline V gene encodes CDR1 SGHTA and CDR2 FQGNSA. CDR3 length: 16 residues. For the CDR3, the DNA is TGTGCCAGCAGCTCCCTTCTAGCGGGGAACACAGATACGCAGTATTTT. Translation gives CASSSLLAGNTDTQYF.

This clone came up a few times. The chain uses TRBV6-2 or TRBV6-3 and TRBJ2-7; the D is unclear. CDR1 is MNHEY and CDR2 is SVGEGT in the germline V gene. The CDR3 is 17 residues long. Trimming cost V 5 bases and J 6 bases, with 26 bases left between them. The CDR3 reads CASSRPHGRTPRREQYF. Written as DNA, the CDR3 is TGTGCCAGCAGTCGGCCCCACGGACGGACGCCTCGCCGCGAGCAGTACTTC.

The chain recombines TRBV19 with TRBJ1-1; D remains ambiguous. The V gene's germline CDR1 is LNHDA and CDR2 SQIVND (reference sequence). The CDR3 is made up of 12 amino acids. V lost 5 bases and J lost 1, with 5 bases in between. The CDR3 sequence: CASSGRNTEAFF. CDR3 nucleotides: TGTGCCAGTAGTGGCCGGAACACTGAAGCTTTCTTT.

This chain uses TRBV5-6 with TRBJ2-2; D remains ambiguous. CDR1 and CDR2 (germline): SGHDT, YYEEEE. The CDR3 extends over 11 amino acids. V lost 2 bases and J lost 7, with 3 bases in between. The CDR3 DNA reads as TGTGCCAGCAGCTTTCACGGGGAGCTGTTTTTT. Protein product: CASSFHGELFF.